The 30 T cell receptor beta chains listed next were all sequenced from one sample in a study of immune evolution from preneoplasia to lung adenocarcinoma. The repertoire was sequenced with immunoSEQ multiplex PCR; TCRdb's copy has only in-frame clones and lacks some. This table has approximately 12,000 clones, 80% to 90% appearing once. The sample comprised FFPE invasive lung adenocarcinoma tissue. The receptor set was obtained from a person aged 70 to 85 with invasive lung adenocarcinoma.

The rearrangement uses TRBV6-1 and TRBJ1-2; D call uncertain. From germline, CDR1 is MNHNS and CDR2 SASEGT. V was clipped by 3 bases and J by 4 bases, with 12 bases between them. The length of the CDR3 is 14 residues. The CDR3 nucleotides read TGTGCCAGCAGTGACATAGAGAACCTCTATGGCTACACCTTC. Amino acid sequence: CASSDIENLYGYTF.

Notes on this clone: The junction differs from germline at one of its ends, possibly a read error. The chain links TRBV18 to TRBJ2-7; 10 bases are a match to TRBD1. The germline gives CDR1 KGHSH, CDR2 LQKENI. The CDR3 totals 12 residues. The CDR3, as DNA: TGTGCCAGCTCCCGACCGGGACAGGGGCATCTCTTC. The encoded protein is CASSRPGQGHLF.

The V and J genes are TRBV29-1 and TRBJ2-7, with D possibly called TRBD1 or TRBD2 (5 bases each). CDR3 length equals 14 residues. V lost 7 bases to trimming and J lost 3 bases, with 19 bases between them. Germline loops: CDR1 SQVTM, CDR2 ANQGSEA. CDR3 sequence: CSATGTVGNYEQYF. In DNA, the CDR3 is TGCAGCGCTACCGGGACGGTCGGTAACTACGAGCAGTACTTC.

This chain joins TRBV29-1 and TRBJ2-2, with TRBD1 matching over 7 bases. V was pared by 3 bases and J by 4 bases, with 11 bases of the junction left unmatched. The CDR3 is made up of 16 amino acids. Germline V gene sequence: CDR1 SQVTM, CDR2 ANQGSEA. The DNA for the CDR3 is TGCAGCGTTGAGAGATTAGACAGGGAGATCACCGGGGAGCTGTTTTTT. As protein: CSVERLDREITGELFF.

The chain joins TRBV6-6 to TRBJ1-1; D call uncertain. CDR1 MNHNY and CDR2 SVGAGI come from the germline V gene (reference sequence). This CDR3 spans 11 amino acids. V was cut by 7 bases and J by 4 bases, with 7 bases left in between. The DNA of the CDR3 is TGTGCCAGCAAAGCAGGCACTGAAGCTTTCTTT. This codes for CASKAGTEAFF.

The chain combines TRBV27 with TRBJ1-2, with 7 bases aligning to TRBD1. Germline CDR1 is MNHEY and CDR2 is SMNVEV (reference sequence). V trimming: 4 bases; J trimming: 4 bases; junction bases outside the gene matches: 9. This CDR3 spans 15 amino acids. The CDR3 DNA reads as TGTGCCAGCAGTTCACACAGACAGGGATCCTATGGCTACACCTTC. Translating gives CASSSHRQGSYGYTF.

With regard to this clone: The sample has other DNA sequences that encode this CDR3 too. This chain uses TRBV28 with TRBJ1-5, with D hard to call. The CDR3 has 13 amino acids. The germline V gene encodes CDR1 MDHEN and CDR2 SYDVKM. V lost 3 bases and J 5 bases, leaving 8 bases between the germline ends. The CDR3 region is CASSFPGDQPQHF. The CDR3 nucleotides are TGTGCCAGCAGTTTCCCGGGCGATCAGCCCCAGCATTTT. Based on the CDR3 plus reference TRBV28 and TRBJ1-5, the full variable domain is DVKVTQSSRYLVKRTGEKVFLECVQDMDHENMFWYRQDPGLGLRLIYFSYDVKMKEKGDIPEGYSVSREKKERFSLILESASTNQTSMYLCASSFPGDQPQHFGDGTRLSIL.

V is TRBV19 and J is TRBJ2-5; 8 bases map to TRBD2. From germline, CDR1 is LNHDA and CDR2 SQIVND (reference sequence). CDR3 length: 15 residues. V shed 1 base, J shed 4 bases, and the junction held 5 bases outside the gene matches. CDR3 nucleotides: TGTGCCAGTAGTATAGGTATCGGGGGGGTAGAGACCCAGTACTTC. Its translation: CASSIGIGGVETQYF.

The chain has TRBV6-1 and TRBJ1-2; 8 bases are a match to TRBD1. This CDR3 contains 13 residues. The J segment lost 5 bases and the V segment lost 6 bases, leaving 5 bases of the junction unmatched. The germline V gene has CDR1 MNHNS and CDR2 SASEGT. CDR3 in DNA: TGTGCCAGCAGCCGGGACAGGAGATATGGCTACACCTTC. This sequence encodes CASSRDRRYGYTF.

This rearrangement joins TRBV5-4 to TRBJ2-5; TRBD2 matches at 14 bases. After removal of 3 bases from V and 2 bases from J, the junction contained 15 bases not matched to a gene. The CDR3 sequence is 20 residues long. Germline CDR1 and CDR2: SGHNT and YYREEE (reference sequence). This CDR3 is CASSWWTGTSGGAPQETQYF. The CDR3 nucleotides read TGTGCCAGCAGCTGGTGGACCGGGACTAGCGGGGGAGCACCTCAAGAGACCCAGTACTTC. Variable domain in full (rest from reference TRBV5-4 and TRBJ2-5): ETGVTQSPTHLIKTRGQQVTLRCSSQSGHNTVSWYQQALGQGPQFIFQYYREEENGRGNFPPRFSGLQFPNYSSELNVNALELDDSALYLCASSWWTGTSGGAPQETQYFGPGTRLLVL.

The rearrangement joins TRBV4-1 to TRBJ1-5, with unresolved D. The CDR3 is 12 residues long. The ends were cut back, 0 bases at V and 11 bases at J, with 8 bases in the middle. CDR1 is MGHRA, CDR2 YSYEKL, per germline. Here the CDR3 reads CASSQEYGAQHF. CDR3 coding DNA: TGCGCCAGCAGCCAAGAATACGGGGCCCAGCATTTT.

The chain employs TRBV7-9 and TRBJ2-7; TRBD1 might be the D (5 bases). Germline V gene data show CDR1 as SEHNR and CDR2 as FQNEAQ (reference sequence). The CDR3 is 14 residues long. V was trimmed by 5 bases and J by 5 bases, leaving 16 bases between them. CDR3 protein: CASSPRVSSNEQYF. The CDR3 nucleotides are TGTGCCAGCAGCCCCAGGGTGTCATCAAACGAGCAGTACTTC.

The chain carries TRBV2 and TRBJ2-2, with D possibly TRBD1 on 5 matching bases. The V end was cut by 6 bases, the J end by 4 bases, with 9 bases between. This CDR3 is 13 amino acids long. CDR1 SNHLY and CDR2 FYNNEI come from the germline V gene. CDR3 region: CASSPTVTGELFF. The CDR3 bases are TGTGCCAGCAGCCCGACAGTCACCGGGGAGCTGTTTTTT.

This sequence joins TRBV11-2 and TRBJ2-1; TRBD2 agrees at 13 bases. The CDR3 runs to 15 residues. CDR1 and CDR2 from the germline V gene are SGHAT and FQNNGV. Trimming at V came to 7 bases and at J to 8 bases, leaving 8 bases not matched to a gene. The CDR3: CASIFTSGGAHEQFF. CDR3 coding DNA: TGTGCCAGCATCTTCACTAGCGGGGGGGCCCATGAGCAGTTCTTC. The variable domain in full, completed from reference TRBV11-2 and TRBJ2-1, reads EAGVAQSPRYKIIEKRQSVAFWCNPISGHATLYWYQQILGQGPKLLIQFQNNGVVDDSQLPKDRFSAERLKGVDSTLKIQPAKLEDSAVYLCASIFTSGGAHEQFFGPGTRLTVL.

Only one count was recorded for this clone. The V gene is TRBV15, the J gene TRBJ2-6, with D possibly TRBD2 on 5 matching bases. Trimming took off 4 bases at V and 1 base at J, with 8 bases between the two ends. This CDR3 has 15 residues. Germline CDR1 reads LNHNV; CDR2 reads YYDKDF (reference sequence). Here the CDR3 reads CATSKRGSGANVLTF. CDR3 nucleotide sequence: TGTGCCACCAGCAAAAGAGGGTCTGGGGCCAACGTCCTGACTTTC.

The V gene is TRBV15, the J gene TRBJ1-3, with unresolved D. The germline CDR1 and CDR2 sequences are LNHNV and YYDKDF (reference sequence). Trimming took 0 bases from V and 5 from J, leaving 17 bases between them. There are 17 residues in the CDR3. The chain's CDR3 is CATSRDPGGLKRNTIYF. The CDR3 DNA reads as TGTGCCACCAGCAGAGATCCGGGTGGGTTGAAACGAAACACCATATATTTT.

This rearrangement joins TRBV6-1 to TRBJ1-5; D perhaps matches TRBD1 (6 bases). Trimming took off 6 bases at V and 5 bases at J, with 8 bases between the two ends. Per germline, CDR1 MNHNS and CDR2 SASEGT. The CDR3 covers 12 residues. CDR3 residues: CASSTGYQPQHF. DNA of the CDR3: TGTGCCAGCAGCACAGGGTATCAGCCCCAGCATTTT.

The chain links TRBV10-3 to TRBJ2-7; D unclear. This CDR3 has 13 amino acids. Germline V gene data show CDR1 as ENHRY and CDR2 as SYGVKD. Trimming pared 6 bases from V and 0 bases from J, leaving 9 bases between. The CDR3 sequence is CAIRGWSSYEQYF. In nucleotides, the CDR3 is TGTGCCATCAGGGGGTGGAGCTCCTACGAGCAGTACTTC.

The chain links TRBV11-2 to TRBJ1-4; 7 bases agree with TRBD1. V lost 1 base to trimming and J lost 11 bases; unmatched junction nucleotides: 4. Germline-derived CDR1 and CDR2 are SGHAT and FQNNGV. The CDR3 is 13 amino acids. CDR3 in amino acids: CASSLGRQGKLFF. The CDR3 bases are TGTGCCAGCAGCTTAGGCCGACAGGGCAAACTGTTTTTT.

The rearrangement links TRBV5-6 to TRBJ1-2; unclear D gene. Trimming took 6 bases from V and 3 from J, leaving 12 bases between them. Germline V gene sequence: CDR1 SGHDT, CDR2 YYEEEE. The CDR3 is 13 residues long. The CDR3 protein is CASTVTVDYGYTF. The CDR3 coding sequence is TGTGCCAGCACCGTGACGGTGGACTATGGCTACACCTTC.

This clone was observed a handful of times. The J gene is TRBJ2-1, the V gene TRBV27, with 12 bases matching TRBD1. From germline, CDR1 is MNHEY and CDR2 SMNVEV (reference sequence). The CDR3 totals 17 residues. The V gene end was trimmed by 6 bases and the J gene end by 5 bases; junction bases not matched to a gene: 11. The CDR3 bases are TGTGCCAGCAGCAGGGAACCGGGACAGGGGGCGAACAATGAGCAGTTCTTC. Translating it yields CASSREPGQGANNEQFF.

This sequence joins TRBV30 and TRBJ2-7, with D tentatively TRBD1 (6 bases). The CDR3 is 13 amino acids. V lost 2 bases to trimming and J lost 3 bases, with 11 bases between them. Germline CDR1 is GTSNPN and CDR2 is SVGIG (reference sequence). In DNA form, the CDR3 reads TGTGCCTGGAGTCACAGACAGGACTACGAGCAGTACTTC. It translates to CAWSHRQDYEQYF.

This chain uses TRBV5-8 with TRBJ1-3; D gene unclear. V lost 1 base and J 2 bases, leaving 13 bases between the germline ends. CDR3 length: 16 residues. Germline V gives CDR1 SGHTS, CDR2 YDEGEE. The CDR3 nucleotides read TGTGCCAGCAGCTTGTTGGGTCAAGACGCTGGAAACACCATATATTTT. Protein: CASSLLGQDAGNTIYF.

As to this clone: The sample contains more than one DNA sequence encoding this CDR3. The gene calls are TRBV5-8 and TRBJ2-6; TRBD1 is a possible D gene (5 bases). With 0 bases removed from V and 2 bases from J, the gap between germline ends came to 6 bases. CDR1 is SGHTS and CDR2 is YDEGEE in the germline V gene. The CDR3 extends over 15 amino acids. CDR3 sequence: CASSLETAGANVLTF. The CDR3 DNA follows: TGTGCCAGCAGCTTGGAGACAGCTGGGGCCAACGTCCTGACTTTC. Using reference TRBV5-8 and TRBJ2-6 for the parts outside the CDR3, the full variable domain is EAGVTQSPTHLIKTRGQQATLRCSPISGHTSVYWYQQALGLGLQFLLWYDEGEERNRGNFPPRFSGRQFPNYSSELNVNALELEDSALYLCASSLETAGANVLTFGAGSRLTVL.

The rearrangement uses TRBV5-8 and TRBJ2-1, with 11 bases lining up with TRBD2. CDR1 SGHTS and CDR2 YDEGEE come from the germline V gene. With V trimmed by 2 bases and J by 9 bases, 4 bases remained unmatched. The CDR3 spans 14 residues. In nucleotides, the CDR3 is TGTGCCAGCAGCTTAGGACTAGCGGGCCTTGAGCAGTTCTTC. Translating it yields CASSLGLAGLEQFF.

The rearrangement uses TRBV4-1 and TRBJ2-1, with 9 bases that match TRBD2. With V trimmed by 1 base and J by 9 bases, 7 bases remained unmatched. The CDR3 runs 15 residues. Germline V CDR1 and CDR2: MGHRA, YSYEKL. The CDR3 DNA follows: TGCGCCAGCAGCCAAGGTCTAGCGGGGCTTAGTGAGCAGTTCTTC. It translates to CASSQGLAGLSEQFF.

This clone was picked up one time. The J gene is TRBJ2-3, the V gene TRBV9; D remains ambiguous. CDR3 length equals 14 residues. Trimming cost V 4 bases and J 2 bases, with 11 bases left between them. The germline gives CDR1 SGDLS, CDR2 YYNGEE. CDR3 protein: CASSTDSYTDTQYF. In DNA, the CDR3 is TGTGCCAGCAGCACAGATAGTTACACAGATACGCAGTATTTT.

The sample holds a few counts of this clone. The CDR3 DNA sequence: TGTGCCAGCTCACCACCGGGACAGGGGTTGGTGGCTTTCTTT. Its protein product is CASSPPGQGLVAFF. The chain is built from TRBV18 and TRBJ1-1; 10 nucleotides agree with TRBD1. V lost 0 bases to trimming and J lost 11 bases; unmatched junction nucleotides: 6. Germline loops: CDR1 KGHSH, CDR2 LQKENI. CDR3 size: 14 residues.

For the CDR3, the DNA is TGTGCCAGCAGTTACTTGGACAGGGGGCTTTTGAAACTGTTTTTT. As protein: CASSYLDRGLLKLFF. The V gene is TRBV6-5, the J gene TRBJ1-4, with 11 bases fitting TRBD1. Germline CDR1 MNHEY, CDR2 SVGAGI. The CDR3 runs 15 residues. The trim removed 1 base at V and 11 bases at J, leaving 6 bases unmatched.

The chain joins TRBV7-2 to TRBJ1-2; 12 bases map to TRBD1. The junction had 4 bases not matched to a gene; V was cut back by 1 base and J by 7 bases. Germline-derived CDR1 and CDR2 are SGHTA and FQGNSA. The CDR3 runs 15 residues. The CDR3 loop is CASSLGGQGAVGYTF. CDR3 bases: TGTGCCAGCAGCTTAGGGGGACAGGGGGCGGTTGGCTACACCTTC.